This TCR beta chain was observed in a study of T cells in Graves' hyperthyroidism and ophthalmopathy (dated by TCRdb to between 2017 and 2020). Describing the broader study: Peripheral blood samples were taken at the time of initial diagnosis, prior to any treatment. Prospective prediction of ophthalmopathy was tested in an independent validation cohort consisting of fewer than 20 hyperthyroidism patients and about 17 patients who later progressed to ophthalmopathy. The study also compared thyroid tissue and blood T-cell repertoires from about six Graves' hyperthyroidism patients. To identify TCR V-J signatures that set the groups apart, the researchers used a discovery cohort of 100 patients, made up of 40 to 45 with Graves' ophthalmopathy and about 55 with stable Graves' hyperthyroidism. After blood sampling, hyperthyroidism patients were treated with methimazole at a starting dose of 30 mg daily, and ophthalmopathy patients were treated with high-dose intravenous methylprednisolone. The 75 to 100 discovery patients were randomly divided into training and test sets at a 7:3 ratio. The paper describes TCR Vbeta CDR3 sequencing of around 130 peripheral blood samples, made up of fewer than 50 ophthalmopathy patients, around 73 hyperthyroidism patients and some 17 progressor patients.

Trimming at the junction amounts to 7 bases on V and 3 bases on J, and the germline ends lie 16 bases apart. The germline V gene gives CDR1 as MDHEN and CDR2 as SYDVKM. Spanning cysteine to phenylalanine, the CDR3 consists of 15 amino acids. The entry retains the CDR3 DNA only, 45 bases that are in frame from base 1. As for this clonotype: Which antigen it targets is not known. No base-level quality is on record; no much larger clone is a single base apart.

What the study reported, not specific to this receptor: In validation, the model predicted progression to ophthalmopathy with approximately 71% sensitivity and roughly 72% specificity, a median of 6.5 months before onset. In cross-validation, a model built on a 13 V-J signature told ophthalmopathy apart from stable hyperthyroidism with about 90% sensitivity and roughly 82% specificity, and in testing the same model reached 80%/75%. No statistical method was used to fix the sample size in advance, and group allocation was not hidden from the investigators. Most expanded thyroid clonotypes (frequency above 0.001) were also detected in blood, a finding suggesting that blood repertoires may reflect thyroid immune responses.

Stable Graves' hyperthyroidism was defined as the absence of progression to ophthalmopathy over 18 months of follow-up. Hyperthyroidism patients were newly diagnosed, had a disease duration of under 2 months, and were aged 18 to 65 years. Patients with uncontrolled infections, other autoimmune diseases, pregnancy or lactation were excluded. Clinical symptoms, serum thyroxine and TRAb, thyroid ultrasound, and orbital computed tomography formed the basis for the diagnoses. PBMCs were isolated from approximately 10 ml of fresh peripheral blood by Ficoll-Paque density gradient centrifugation. Total RNA was extracted using Trizol reagent, and RNA quality was assessed on an Agilent 2100 Bioanalyzer. Amplification of TCR beta CDR3 regions was carried out from RNA transcripts. A first-round RT-PCR of the TCR CDR3 used the HTBI primer set with the Qiagen OneStep RT-PCR kit. Libraries were constructed in a second round of multiplex PCR, after which size selection and purification were performed. Libraries were sequenced paired-end with 100 bp reads on an Illumina HiSeq2000. Per the authors' processing: SOAPnuke was used to process the raw data, throwing out any read that contained adapters or uncalled bases, had a mean Phred below 15, or lacked an exact constant-primer or identifier match. High-quality paired reads were merged using COPE v1.2.5, and each unique nucleotide sequence was defined as a clonotype. MiTCR v1.1 was used to align clonotypes to the IMGT TRBV, TRBD and TRBJ reference segments. The analysis included only V-J combinations with a frequency above 0.0001, which together covered more than 99% of the repertoires. A TCS score was defined as the ratio of F50 (clonal expansion) to E x V (chaos), with BLOSUM62-based TCRdist applied between CDR3 peptides within each V-J. Welch's t-statistics and random forest reduced 514 V-J features to fewer than 15, which were used in a naive Bayes classifier (R e1071). In TCRdb, the public reads were trimmed at Q25 with fastp and aligned with MiXCR, with productive beta chains retained. One record per CDR3 amino acid sequence lists the most common genes and DNA. TCRdb's processing, not the authors' own work, is the source of the V and J calls. The sample table lists about 100,000 distinct CDR3 sequences, roughly 15% of them with a count of one. The ten largest clones take up 35% to 50% of the sample.

The material sequenced was blood. Recombination linked TRBV28 to TRBJ1-5; a weak D assignment points to TRBD1 (6 bases agree). This TCR derives from a woman in her 50s with Graves' hyperthyroidism. The CDR3 sequence is CASIPTGPLNQPQHF. At the DNA level, the sequence is TGTGCCAGCATCCCGACAGGCCCGCTCAATCAGCCCCAGCATTTT. Extended through the reference TRBV28 and TRBJ1-5 proteins, this CDR3 yields the full variable domain: DVKVTQSSRYLVKRTGEKVFLECVQDMDHENMFWYRQDPGLGLRLIYFSYDVKMKEKGDIPEGYSVSREKKERFSLILESASTNQTSMYLCASIPTGPLNQPQHFGDGTRLSIL.